These T cell receptor beta chains were read from a single sample in a study of breast tumors, draining lymph nodes, adjacent tissues. TCRdb reprocessed the multiplex PCR reads with MiXCR, giving one entry per CDR3 protein. This sample yields under 150,000 distinct CDR3 sequences, of which about 20% are seen a single time; 3% to 4% belongs to the top ten. Sequencing input: axillary lymph node tissue. The receptors here all came from a female donor with breast cancer. Some clones in this sample may be carry-over from other donors' samples. CDR3s include the opening cysteine and the closing phenylalanine or tryptophan. Each record gives: CDR3 DNA, CDR3 protein, J gene, V gene, clone size, D gene. The D gene is left open where the match is weak. Rows give clone size only sometimes, using once, few, many, or a class for an expanded clone.

TGTGCCAGCAGATCCCCTGTGGGCACAGATACGCAGTATTTT	CASRSPVGTDTQYF	TRBJ2-3	TRBV27	NA	NA
TGTGCCAGCAGTTGGGCTAACTATGGCTACACCTTC	CASSWANYGYTF	TRBJ1-2	TRBV2	many	NA
TGTGCCAGCAGTTTCGCGGGAGCGCCAGGGACCCAGTACTTC	CASSFAGAPGTQYF	TRBJ2-5	TRBV6-2/TRBV6-3	NA	TRBD2
TGCAGTGCTGGTACTGGTCGGTACGAGCAGTACTTC	CSAGTGRYEQYF	TRBJ2-7	TRBV20-1	many	NA
TGTGCCAGCAGTACCGGTTTAGTGGAGGGCTACACCTTC	CASSTGLVEGYTF	TRBJ1-2	TRBV6-1	few	NA
TGTGCCAGTAGTAGGGGGACAGGGGATCAGCCCCAGCATTTT	CASSRGTGDQPQHF	TRBJ1-5	TRBV19	many	TRBD1
TGTGCCAGCAGCCAAGATCTGAACAGAGCCCTTTGGGAGCAGTTCTTC	CASSQDLNRALWEQFF	TRBJ2-1	TRBV4-2	many	NA
TGCGCCAGCAGCCGCGGACTTCCGTCTAGCACAGATACGCAGTATTTT	CASSRGLPSSTDTQYF	TRBJ2-3	TRBV4-1	NA	NA
TGCAGTGCTCGGGTCTCCCAGGCTAGCACAGATACGCAGTATTTT	CSARVSQASTDTQYF	TRBJ2-3	TRBV20-1	many	NA
TGCGCCAGCAGCCAAGATCCTGCGGGGGGGTGGAATGAGCAGTTCTTC	CASSQDPAGGWNEQFF	TRBJ2-1	TRBV4-1	many	TRBD2